This is a list of T cell receptor beta chains from one sample in a study of CXCR3-negative and CXCR3-positive naive CD8 T cells. TCRdb reprocessed the 5' RACE reads and keeps a single row for each CDR3 protein, giving no DNA. The table lists approximately 65,000 distinct CDR3 sequences. Sequencing used naive CXCR3+ CD8+ T cells from blood. These receptor sequences come from a human donor in good health. Some clones in this sample may be carry-over from other donors' samples. Both conserved end residues are part of each CDR3. The order of the fields is J gene, V gene, CDR3 protein.

TRBJ1-4,TRBV11-2,CASSSGGDAREKLFF
TRBJ2-7,TRBV5-1,CASSLGGQLYEQYF
TRBJ2-1,TRBV12-3/TRBV12-4,CASSTLVANNEQFF
TRBJ1-4,TRBV5-5,CASRAWGGSNEKLFF
TRBJ2-7,TRBV6-2/TRBV6-3,CASSYSGEQYF
TRBJ2-7,TRBV7-2,CASSSPLDTRPYEQYF
TRBJ2-1,TRBV7-9,CASSLVRSEQFF
TRBJ2-7,TRBV14,CASSQDGYYRAYEQYF
TRBJ2-7,TRBV25-1,CASFLEGYQPYEQYF
TRBJ2-1,TRBV6-2/TRBV6-3,CASNTKNEQFF